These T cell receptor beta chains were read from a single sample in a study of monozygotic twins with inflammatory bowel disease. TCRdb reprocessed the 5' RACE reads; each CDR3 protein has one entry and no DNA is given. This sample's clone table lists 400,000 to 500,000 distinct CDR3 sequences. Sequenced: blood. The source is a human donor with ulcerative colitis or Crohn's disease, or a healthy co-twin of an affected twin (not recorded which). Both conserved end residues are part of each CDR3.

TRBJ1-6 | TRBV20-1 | CSAIRQGISPLHF
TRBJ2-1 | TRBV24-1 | CATSDPDPSGKRYNEQFF
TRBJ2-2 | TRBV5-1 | CASSPREEYTGELFF
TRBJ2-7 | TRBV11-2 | CASSLDLGRSRVEQYF
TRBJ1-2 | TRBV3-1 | CASSYLTPADYGYTF
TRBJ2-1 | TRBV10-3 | CAISEGAGLEEFF
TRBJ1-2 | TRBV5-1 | CASSPSDGNYGYTF
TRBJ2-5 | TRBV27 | CASSRRRTSGHQETQYF
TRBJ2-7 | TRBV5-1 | CASSLSGGAGGHEQYF
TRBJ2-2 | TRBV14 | CASSQATTLTGELFF
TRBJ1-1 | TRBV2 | CASPKSFAGGAEAFF
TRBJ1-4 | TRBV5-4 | CASSRGDRGVANEKLFF
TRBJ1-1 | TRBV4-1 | CASSQEAEKNTEAFF
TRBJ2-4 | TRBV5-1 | CASSPGVGPLAKNIQYF